This is a list of T cell receptor beta chains from one sample in a study of blood T cell repertoires in COVID-19. TCRdb's table, derived via immunoSEQ multiplex PCR, lists solely in-frame clones and lacks some. The sample carries a few hundred thousand clones, approximately 90% recorded once. Material: PBMCs or T cells enriched from blood (not recorded which). These receptors were collected from a man aged 25-40 years who had recovered from COVID-19. Both conserved end residues are part of each CDR3. The D gene is left open where the match is weak. Expanded clones get a size class; other rows say once, few or many, or leave the size out.

J gene	D gene	clone size	V gene	CDR3 protein	CDR3 DNA
TRBJ2-5	NA	few	TRBV9	CASSVGGPGETQYF	TGTGCCAGCAGCGTAGGCGGGCCGGGGGAGACCCAGTACTTC
TRBJ2-3	NA	NA	TRBV4-1	CASSQVGVSTDTQYF	TGCGCCAGCAGCCAAGTGGGAGTTTCCACAGATACGCAGTATTTT
TRBJ2-1	NA	once	TRBV10-2	CASSESYGDVEQFF	TGCGCCAGCAGTGAGTCGTACGGGGATGTTGAGCAGTTCTTC
TRBJ1-5	TRBD1	NA	TRBV24-1	CATSDSSRGSNQPQHF	TGTGCCACCAGTGACTCCAGCAGGGGGAGCAATCAGCCCCAGCATTTT
TRBJ2-7	TRBD1	NA	TRBV30	CAWSVVAGGTYEQYF	TGTGCCTGGAGTGTAGTGGCAGGGGGAACCTACGAGCAGTACTTC
TRBJ1-1	TRBD1	NA	TRBV18	CASSALGQMNTEAFF	TGTGCCAGCTCAGCTTTGGGACAGATGAACACTGAAGCTTTCTTT
TRBJ2-1	TRBD2	NA	TRBV6-5	CASSTMWTSDLFF	TGTGCCAGCAGTACGATGTGGACTAGCGATCTGTTCTTC
TRBJ1-4	NA	NA	TRBV20-1	CSASYPREKLFF	TGCAGTGCTAGTTATCCTCGTGAAAAACTGTTTTTT
TRBJ2-1	NA	NA	TRBV2	CASSEQLVEQFF	TGTGCCAGCAGTGAACAACTGGTTGAGCAGTTCTTC
TRBJ1-3	NA	NA	TRBV4-2	CASSQEVTRNGNTIYF	TGTGCCAGCAGCCAAGAGGTGACACGAAATGGAAACACCATATATTTT
TRBJ2-7	NA	NA	TRBV5-4	CASSLFGQPFLSYEQYF	TGTGCCAGCAGCTTGTTCGGACAGCCATTTCTCTCCTACGAGCAGTACTTC
TRBJ2-1	TRBD1	NA	TRBV9	CASSVGQGPYNEQFF	TGTGCCAGCAGCGTAGGACAGGGCCCCTACAATGAGCAGTTCTTC
TRBJ1-5	TRBD1	once	TRBV6-2/TRBV6-3	CASSYPGQGTLGNQPQHF	TGTGCCAGCAGTTACCCGGGACAGGGGACGTTAGGCAATCAGCCCCAGCATTTT
TRBJ2-4	NA	NA	TRBV29-1	CSVEAPPKNIQYF	TGCAGCGTTGAAGCTCCCCCCAAAAACATTCAGTACTTC
TRBJ1-2	NA	NA	TRBV19	CASSGGTTVGYTF	TGTGCCAGTAGTGGAGGGACTACCGTCGGCTACACCTTC
TRBJ2-2	NA	NA	TRBV5-1	CASSPMNSGELFF	TGCGCCAGCAGCCCTATGAATTCCGGGGAGCTGTTTTTT
TRBJ1-1	TRBD1	NA	TRBV28	CATQLDRMNTEAFF	TGTGCCACTCAACTGGACAGGATGAACACTGAAGCTTTCTTT
TRBJ1-5	NA	NA	TRBV19	CASSRGGIQPQHF	TGTGCCAGTAGTAGGGGGGGAATCCAGCCCCAGCATTTT
TRBJ2-1	TRBD2	NA	TRBV4-3	CASSQEARLAYEQFF	TGCGCCAGCAGCCAAGAAGCGAGACTAGCCTATGAGCAGTTCTTC
TRBJ1-5	NA	NA	TRBV12-5	CASALGGNQPQHF	TGTGCTAGTGCCTTAGGCGGAAATCAGCCCCAGCATTTT
TRBJ1-2	TRBD1	NA	TRBV5-1	CASSERGQSFTGYTF	TGCGCCAGCAGCGAAAGGGGACAGTCCTTTACGGGCTACACCTTC
TRBJ1-3	TRBD1	once	TRBV25-1	CASEGQRLPGAGNTIYF	TGTGCCAGCGAGGGACAGCGTTTGCCTGGTGCTGGAAACACCATATATTTT
TRBJ1-4	NA	NA	TRBV28	CASKGTIEKLFF	TGTGCCAGCAAGGGGACAATAGAAAAACTGTTTTTT
TRBJ1-1	NA	NA	TRBV5-1	CASSNGLLQTNTEAFF	TGCGCCAGCAGCAACGGACTGCTACAGACAAACACTGAAGCTTTCTTT
TRBJ1-1	TRBD1	once	TRBV10-3	CAIAGGNTEAFF	TGTGCCATCGCAGGGGGTAACACTGAAGCTTTCTTT
TRBJ1-3	NA	NA	TRBV5-3	CASGTPTDSGNTIYF	TGTGCCAGTGGGACTCCAACCGACTCTGGAAACACCATATATTTT
TRBJ1-2	NA	NA	TRBV5-1	CATSYGQPGQGYTF	TGCGCCACCAGTTATGGCCAGCCCGGACAGGGCTACACCTTC
TRBJ1-4	NA	NA	TRBV6-5	CASSFSGVENEKLFF	TGTGCCAGCAGTTTCTCCGGCGTGGAGAATGAAAAACTGTTTTTT
TRBJ1-1	NA	NA	TRBV9	CASSVGRLPEAFF	TGTGCCAGCAGCGTCGGCAGGCTACCTGAAGCTTTCTTT
TRBJ2-1	NA	NA	TRBV6-1	CASSEAVESGQFF	TGTGCCAGCAGTGAAGCAGTGGAGTCTGGGCAGTTCTTC
TRBJ1-4	TRBD1	NA	TRBV5-4	CASSLDRAGGNEKLFF	TGTGCCAGCAGCTTGGACAGGGCAGGGGGTAATGAAAAACTGTTTTTT
TRBJ2-3	TRBD1	NA	TRBV24-1	CATSPRDSRLETQYF	TGTGCCACCTCTCCCCGGGACAGCCGATTGGAGACGCAGTATTTT
TRBJ2-3	NA	NA	TRBV6-1	CASSGRVGLGGDTQYF	TGTGCCAGCAGTGGACGCGTAGGCCTAGGTGGAGATACGCAGTATTTT
TRBJ2-1	NA	NA	TRBV27	CASSMQGNSYNEQFF	TGTGCCAGCAGTATGCAGGGTAACTCCTACAATGAGCAGTTCTTC
TRBJ1-3	NA	NA	TRBV5-1	CASSLESEKNTIYF	TGCGCCAGCAGCTTGGAGAGTGAAAAGAACACCATATATTTT
TRBJ2-6	NA	NA	TRBV2	CASSESLSSGANVLTF	TGTGCCAGCAGTGAATCTTTGTCTTCTGGCGCCAACGTCCTGACTTTC
TRBJ1-6	TRBD1	NA	TRBV28	CASSNLDRGNSPLHF	TGTGCCAGCTCTAACCTCGACAGGGGTAATTCACCCCTCCACTTT
TRBJ1-1	TRBD1	once	TRBV4-1	CASSQDRNSEAFF	TGCGCCAGCAGCCAGGACAGGAACTCTGAAGCTTTCTTT
TRBJ1-2	TRBD1	NA	TRBV5-8	CASSPGQGNYGYTF	TGTGCCAGCAGCCCGGGACAGGGGAACTATGGCTACACCTTC
TRBJ1-4	NA	NA	TRBV5-1	CASSLVRGEDEKLFF	TGCGCCAGCAGCTTGGTCAGGGGCGAAGATGAAAAACTGTTTTTT
TRBJ2-7	TRBD2	NA	TRBV7-8	CASSDSGTSGYYEQYF	TGTGCCAGCAGCGACAGCGGGACTAGCGGATACTACGAGCAGTACTTC